The clone carrying this T cell receptor (beta chain) was detected only a few times. Its cognate antigen is unknown. Unique molecular identifiers tagged individual cDNA molecules. TCRdb fed the 5' RACE reads into MiXCR, producing one record per CDR3 protein. The sample gives 95,000 to 120,000 distinct CDR3 sequences, over 10% of which show up once; around 3.1% is in the top ten. These data originate in a study of early T cells in non-severe SARS-CoV-2 infection. Study context: Alpha and beta chains were unpaired, from unsorted whole-blood bulk RNA.

Looked up from germline, CDR1 is LGHNA and CDR2 is YNFKEQ. This CDR3 comprises 13 residues. V lost 0 bases and J lost 8, with 7 bases in between. Study conclusions and caveats: Matching results from VDJdb favored anti-spike CD8 responses, leaving private and CD4 specificities undetected.

The chain joins TRBV4-2 to TRBJ2-2; the D is unclear. Sequencing was carried out using whole blood. The source of this sequence is an adult who was a healthcare worker with PCR-confirmed SARS-CoV-2 infection or an uninfected control (not recorded which). The CDR3 reads CASSQDSSGELFF. As DNA, the CDR3 is TGTGCCAGCAGCCAAGATTCCTCGGGGGAGCTGTTTTTT.